The next 25 T cell receptor beta chains were all read from a single sample in a study of T-cell reconstitution after alpha-beta-depleted transplantation in children. Which antigens these TCRs recognize remains unknown. This sample's TCRbeta library carried unique molecular identifier barcodes. TCRdb fed the PCR reads into MiXCR, producing one record per CDR3 protein. Here the sample spans fewer than 350,000 distinct CDR3 sequences, about 7.3% being singletons. Study conclusions and caveats: Newly generated T cells supplied most T-cell counts and diversity one year post-transplant.

Source: peripheral blood, taken 360 days after TCRalphabeta/CD19-depleted stem cell transplant. Source of these receptors: a female patient aged 2-10 years who had a stem cell transplant for Fanconi anemia, so the T cells may come from the graft donor.

The V gene is TRBV2, the J gene TRBJ2-3, with TRBD2 matching over 14 bases. The CDR3 totals 15 residues. V gave up 6 bases and J gave up 5 bases; unmatched junction bases: 4. CDR1 is SNHLY and CDR2 is FYNNEI in the germline V gene. This CDR3 reads CASRRGTSGGDTQYF. The CDR3 nucleotides read TGTGCCAGCAGGCGAGGGACTAGCGGGGGAGATACGCAGTATTTT.

This clonotype was counted a few times. The chain employs TRBV10-3 and TRBJ1-2, with 9 bases matching TRBD1. Germline CDR1 ENHRY, CDR2 SYGVKD. V was pared by 5 bases and J by 2 bases, with 6 bases of the junction left unmatched. The CDR3 runs 15 residues. The CDR3 loop reads CAISSDRGANYGYTF. CDR3 bases: TGTGCCATCAGTTCTGACAGGGGGGCAAACTATGGCTACACCTTC.

This clonotype showed up many times. The gene calls are TRBV7-6 and TRBJ2-1, with 8 nucleotides matching TRBD2. This CDR3 has 15 amino acids. Germline loops: CDR1 SGHVS, CDR2 FNYEAQ. Trimming took 0 bases from V and 4 from J; bases not matched to a gene: 2. The CDR3 spells CASSLAGGDYNEQFF. The CDR3, as DNA: TGTGCCAGCAGCTTAGCCGGGGGGGATTACAATGAGCAGTTCTTC.

This chain uses TRBV2 with TRBJ2-2; no clear D. The CDR3 consists of 13 residues. V lost 4 bases to trimming and J lost 6 bases, with 9 bases between them. In germline, CDR1 is SNHLY, CDR2 FYNNEI. The CDR3 loop is CASSGPIAGELFF. CDR3 DNA sequence: TGTGCCAGCAGTGGACCTATCGCCGGGGAGCTGTTTTTT.

The sample holds many counts of this clonotype. The chain employs TRBV28 and TRBJ2-7, with 7 bases aligning to TRBD1. The CDR3 is made up of 15 amino acids. V was clipped by 4 bases and J by 2 bases; unmatched bases: 8. Germline CDR1 MDHEN, CDR2 SYDVKM. The CDR3 DNA sequence: TGTGCCAGCAGTTCCGGGACAGTGGGTCCCTACGAGCAGTACTTC. It translates to CASSSGTVGPYEQYF.

This clonotype has at least ten counts. This sequence joins TRBV20-1 and TRBJ2-7; 12 positions agree with TRBD2. J was trimmed by 4 bases and V by 2 bases; bases with no gene match: 3. The CDR3 consists of 14 residues. Germline assignment: CDR1 DFQATT and CDR2 SNEGSKA (reference sequence). As DNA, the CDR3 is TGCAGTGCTAGACCGGGACTAGCGGGTTACGAGCAGTACTTC. It yields the protein CSARPGLAGYEQYF.

This clonotype was seen at least ten times. The V call is TRBV7-2, the J call TRBJ2-3; possibly TRBD2 for D (6 bases). Trimming shortened V by 5 bases and J by 3 bases, and 15 bases separated the two germline ends. CDR1 SGHTA and CDR2 FQGNSA come from the germline V gene. This CDR3 comprises 15 residues. CDR3 bases: TGTGCCAGCAGCACCGGGACTGTAATAACAGATACGCAGTATTTT. This sequence encodes CASSTGTVITDTQYF.

In its sample, this clonotype was seen many times. V gene TRBV7-8 combines with J gene TRBJ2-7; D might be TRBD1 (5 bases). This CDR3 comprises 14 residues. Trimming left V 1 base short and J 3 bases short, with 10 bases between. Germline V gives CDR1 SGHVS, CDR2 FQNEAQ. The CDR3, as DNA: TGTGCCAGCAGCTTAGGGGGCAGATACTACGAGCAGTACTTC. It codes for CASSLGGRYYEQYF.

This clonotype occurred many times. The rearrangement uses TRBV24-1 and TRBJ2-3; no reliable D call. Germline loops: CDR1 KGHDR, CDR2 SFDVKD. Trimming took 0 bases from V and 5 from J, leaving 5 bases between them. The CDR3 sequence is 13 residues long. CDR3 sequence reads: CATSDLSEDTQYF. As DNA, the CDR3 is TGTGCCACCAGTGATTTGAGCGAAGATACGCAGTATTTT.

This clonotype was seen a handful of times. The chain joins TRBV3-1 to TRBJ2-5, with 10 bases aligning to TRBD1. V shed 0 bases, J shed 4 bases, and the junction held 8 bases outside the gene matches. CDR1 is LGHDT, CDR2 YNNKEL, per germline (reference sequence). This CDR3 is 17 amino acids long. CDR3 DNA: TGTGCCAGCAGCCAAGATCCTTACCGGGACAGGGGAGAGACCCAGTACTTC. Translating gives CASSQDPYRDRGETQYF.

This clonotype was recorded at least ten times. The chain couples TRBV6-1 to TRBJ2-4; D is perhaps TRBD1 (6 bases). This CDR3 spans 13 amino acids. Deletions cut 6 bases from V and 8 bases from J, with 14 bases between. Per germline, CDR1 MNHNS and CDR2 SASEGT. The CDR3 DNA reads as TGTGCCAGCAGCGAACAGGGTCGGGACATTCAGTACTTC. Protein product: CASSEQGRDIQYF.

This clonotype was seen a handful of times. The chain employs TRBV5-1 and TRBJ2-5; TRBD2 agrees at 8 bases. The CDR3 is 13 residues long. After removal of 6 bases from V and 4 bases from J, the junction contained 5 bases not matched to a gene. Germline CDR1 is SGHRS and CDR2 is YFSETQ. CDR3 sequence reads: CASTRGLAETQYF. The CDR3 DNA reads as TGCGCCAGCACCCGCGGACTAGCAGAGACCCAGTACTTC.

This clonotype was recorded a few times. V gene TRBV11-2 combines with J gene TRBJ2-1; TRBD2 matches at 12 bases. The CDR3 length is 15 residues. Looked up from germline, CDR1 is SGHAT and CDR2 is FQNNGV. The V gene end was trimmed by 5 bases and the J gene end by 9 bases; junction bases not matched to a gene: 8. The CDR3 protein is CASSASGGGLAEQFF. Here the CDR3 DNA reads TGTGCCAGCAGCGCTAGCGGGGGGGGTTTGGCTGAGCAGTTCTTC.

This clonotype was recorded at least ten times. The chain employs TRBV5-6 and TRBJ2-5; 7 bases fit TRBD1. The CDR3 sequence is 16 residues long. The ends lost 2 bases at V and 4 bases at J; junction bases unmatched: 11. Germline V gives CDR1 SGHDT, CDR2 YYEEEE. The chain's CDR3 is CASSFGFDRVRETQYF. The CDR3 nucleotides read TGTGCCAGCAGCTTTGGGTTTGACAGGGTTCGAGAGACCCAGTACTTC. The full variable domain, rest sourced from reference TRBV5-6 and TRBJ2-5, is DAGVTQSPTHLIKTRGQQVTLRCSPKSGHDTVSWYQQALGQGPQFIFQYYEEEERQRGNFPDRFSGHQFPNYSSELNVNALLLGDSALYLCASSFGFDRVRETQYFGPGTRLLVL.

This clonotype has at least ten counts. The chain joins TRBV12-3 or TRBV12-4 to TRBJ2-7, with TRBD2 matching over 11 bases. This CDR3 comprises 14 residues. V lost 6 bases to trimming and J lost 5 bases; unmatched junction nucleotides: 6. CDR3: CASRVGLAVHEQYF. DNA for the CDR3: TGTGCCAGCAGGGTGGGACTAGCGGTGCACGAGCAGTACTTC.

The chain links TRBV7-3 to TRBJ2-5, with D perhaps matching TRBD1 or TRBD2 (5 bases each). The CDR3 consists of 13 residues. Germline CDR1 and CDR2: SGHTA and FQGTGA. The V end lost 3 bases, the J end lost 3 bases, and 8 bases lay between the germline ends. CDR3 amino acids: CASSLGVKETQYF. Written as DNA, the CDR3 is TGTGCCAGCAGCTTGGGGGTCAAAGAGACCCAGTACTTC.

The chain couples TRBV3-1 to TRBJ1-2; D is possibly TRBD1 (5 bases). The germline V gene has CDR1 LGHDT and CDR2 YNNKEL (reference sequence). V was trimmed by 1 base and J by 2 bases, leaving 14 bases between them. This CDR3 comprises 16 residues. The CDR3 nucleotides are TGTGCCAGCAGCCAAGGCTGGGACGGAGGAAACTATGGCTACACCTTC. This gives the protein CASSQGWDGGNYGYTF.

This clonotype came up a few times. The V gene is TRBV6-5, the J gene TRBJ1-1; the D gene is possibly TRBD1 (5 bases). This CDR3 region has 11 residues. Germline V lookup: CDR1 MNHEY, CDR2 SVGAGI. V was trimmed by 5 bases and J by 13 bases, leaving 14 bases between them. CDR3 coding DNA: TGTGCCAGCAGTACAGGCCCCGGGCTTTTCTTT. Protein product: CASSTGPGLFF.

This clonotype was counted between two and nine times. This rearrangement joins TRBV7-8 to TRBJ1-2; 9 bases align to TRBD1. This CDR3 is 16 amino acids long. From germline, CDR1 is SGHVS and CDR2 FQNEAQ. V gave up 5 bases and J gave up 7 bases; unmatched junction bases: 14. This chain's CDR3 is CASSQDLHRGLGGYTF. In nucleotides, the CDR3 is TGTGCCAGCAGCCAAGACCTCCACAGGGGGCTGGGTGGCTACACCTTC.

In its sample, this clonotype was seen a few times. V is TRBV11-3 and J is TRBJ2-1; a possible D gene is TRBD2 (6 bases). CDR1 and CDR2 from the germline V gene are SGHNT and YENEEA. This CDR3 region has 16 residues. V lost 5 bases to trimming and J lost 3 bases, with 17 bases between them. The CDR3 sequence: CASSPGQLALYNEQFF. CDR3 sequence (DNA): TGTGCCAGCAGCCCTGGGCAACTAGCCCTCTACAATGAGCAGTTCTTC.

This chain connects TRBV2 to TRBJ1-1; D is undetermined. Germline V gene sequence: CDR1 SNHLY, CDR2 FYNNEI. The CDR3 totals 14 residues. The V and J ends lost 6 bases and 0 bases respectively, with 11 bases between them. CDR3 DNA: TGTGCCAGCAGGGACGGTTACATGAACACTGAAGCTTTCTTT. The encoded protein is CASRDGYMNTEAFF.

There are a few counts of this clonotype. This chain links TRBV3-1 with TRBJ2-3; a weak D match, TRBD2 (6 bases). CDR3 length: 15 amino acids. V lost 8 bases and J lost 0, with 15 bases in between. CDR1 is LGHDT and CDR2 is YNNKEL in the germline V gene (reference sequence). As DNA, the CDR3 is TGTGCCAGCGCGACCCGGGACTCAAGCACAGATACGCAGTATTTT. Translated: CASATRDSSTDTQYF.

This clonotype was picked up many times. The junction and the germline gene differ at one end; a read error may be behind it. The V call is TRBV12-3 or TRBV12-4, the J call TRBJ2-2, with 7 nucleotides matching TRBD2. The CDR3 runs 14 residues. The CDR3 reads CASSLAESTGELFF. CDR3 DNA: TGTGCCAGCAGTCTAGCGGAGAGCACCGGGGAGCTGTTTTTT.

This clonotype was observed at least ten times. The chain recombines TRBV6-4 with TRBJ2-1; tentatively, D is TRBD2 (6 bases). This CDR3 has 13 residues. Germline V gene lookup returns CDR1 MRHNA and CDR2 SNTAGT. Deletions cut 6 bases from V and 5 bases from J, with 11 bases between. CDR3 DNA sequence: TGTGCCAGCAGCCTTACTAGCAACAATGAGCAGTTCTTC. Its translation is CASSLTSNNEQFF.

This clonotype occurred many times. V usage is TRBV5-1 and J usage is TRBJ1-2; D is unresolved. V was clipped by 0 bases and J by 4 bases, with 10 bases between them. The CDR3 loop spans 14 amino acids. Germline V gene lookup returns CDR1 SGHRS and CDR2 YFSETQ. As DNA, the CDR3 is TGCGCCAGCAGCTTGGCCCCGGGCAGCTATGGCTACACCTTC. Amino acids: CASSLAPGSYGYTF.